The source of this T cell receptor beta chain is a study of CD8+ T cells in alopecia areata. Broader study findings: Sequencing of scalp samples also includes resident alphabeta T cells from normal skin.

Investigators isolated RNA and reverse transcribed it into cDNA to act as the sequencing template. TCRdb's copy holds only in-frame clones and misses some; the assay was immunoSEQ multiplex PCR. The sample holds approximately 210,000 clones, approximately 70% seen once. As for treatment: oral pan-JAK inhibitor, 5-10 mg twice daily. The CDR3 runs 15 residues. Trimming removed 1 base from V and 2 bases from J; junction bases left unmatched: 5. Germline V gives CDR1 SQVTM, CDR2 ANQGSEA. Worth noting for this clone: Its antigen is not identified.

This chain uses TRBV29-1 with TRBJ2-1; 7 bases align to TRBD1. The TCR comes from a human donor with alopecia areata. The sequenced sample was CD4+ T cells sorted from blood, obtained at approximately week 45, from a patient treated with tofacitinib. CDR3: CSVEAAGTAYNEQFF. The CDR3 coding sequence is TGCAGCGTTGAAGCCGCCGGGACAGCCTACAATGAGCAGTTCTTC.